This TCR beta chain originates from a study of blood T cell repertoires in COVID-19. Looking at the study overall: Italy, Spain and the United States were the sources of the convalescent and acute COVID-19 samples. Sources were T cells, B-cell-depleted T cells, or PBMCs; the material itself was cDNA or gDNA.

The CDR3 spans 17 residues. Germline loops: CDR1 MGHRA, CDR2 YSYEKL. Trimming cost V 2 bases and J 4 bases, with 20 bases left between them. Each participant's cohort was designated according to participant-reported clinical history. Repertoires were generated with immunoSEQ multiplex PCR, while TCRdb's copy carries only in-frame clones and drops some. The sample has 90,000 to 120,000 clones; roughly 85% are singletons. Sequencing used PBMCs or T cells enriched from blood (not recorded which). The clonotype originates from a woman between 50 and 59 years old who had recovered from COVID-19. V gene TRBV4-1 combines with J gene TRBJ1-2, with D perhaps TRBD1 (6 bases). CDR3 protein: CASSQTPNTGQIYGYTF. The CDR3 bases are TGCGCCAGCAGCCAAACGCCTAATACAGGACAGATCTATGGCTACACCTTC.